Reported below is one T cell receptor beta chain. Antigen unknown. Clones were sequenced by immunoSEQ multiplex PCR, and TCRdb holds only the in-frame ones, with some missing. The data contain 90,000 to 100,000 clones, 85% to 90% of them singletons. This entry comes from a study of OX40 agonist ivuxolimab in advanced cancers. Study as a whole: Patients took ivuxolimab, an agonistic anti-OX40 (CD134) antibody. Of the patients, three showed partial responses, one with hepatocellular carcinoma and two with cutaneous melanoma. Prior anti-PD-1, anti-PD-L1 or anti-CTLA-4 therapy was allowed; over 30% had some. Study observations and caveats: With doses of 0.1-3.0 mg/kg, partial responders showed among the lowest clonal expansion.

Germline-derived CDR1 and CDR2 are MDHEN and SYDVKM. Trimming took off 4 bases at V and 3 bases at J, with 18 bases between the two ends. The CDR3 covers 16 residues. The sequences come from CD4+ or CD8+ T cells sorted from blood, collected in a trial of the OX40 agonist ivuxolimab. This chain connects TRBV28 to TRBJ1-2, with D hard to call. This TCR was sampled from an adult with an advanced solid tumor such as melanoma, head and neck, liver or kidney cancer. CDR3 bases: TGTGCCAGCAGTTCAACCCAAGTCCCCCTGTACTATGGCTACACCTTC. This sequence encodes CASSSTQVPLYYGYTF.